This T cell receptor beta chain derives from a study of OX40 agonist ivuxolimab in advanced cancers. Study at large: Every 2 weeks, patients received ivuxolimab intravenously, dosed at 0.01 to 10 mg/kg. Allowance was made for prior anti-PD-1, anti-PD-L1 or anti-CTLA-4 therapy, and around 44% had some. Three patients, one with hepatocellular carcinoma and two with cutaneous melanoma, achieved partial responses.

Germline V gives CDR1 MNHEY, CDR2 SMNVEV (reference sequence). The CDR3 has 13 amino acids. Trimming pared 5 bases from V and 5 bases from J, leaving 10 bases between. Sequencing was performed with immunoSEQ multiplex PCR; in TCRdb, only in-frame clones are kept and a portion is missing. This table has about 93,000 clones, 94% appearing once. The chain uses TRBV27 and TRBJ1-5, with D tentatively TRBD1 (5 bases). The receptor was isolated from an adult with an advanced solid tumor such as melanoma, head and neck, liver or kidney cancer. The sample in question was CD4+ or CD8+ T cells sorted from blood, obtained in a trial of the OX40 agonist ivuxolimab. The CDR3 protein is CASSVTGDQPQHF. CDR3 in DNA: TGTGCCAGCAGTGTAACGGGGGATCAGCCCCAGCATTTT.